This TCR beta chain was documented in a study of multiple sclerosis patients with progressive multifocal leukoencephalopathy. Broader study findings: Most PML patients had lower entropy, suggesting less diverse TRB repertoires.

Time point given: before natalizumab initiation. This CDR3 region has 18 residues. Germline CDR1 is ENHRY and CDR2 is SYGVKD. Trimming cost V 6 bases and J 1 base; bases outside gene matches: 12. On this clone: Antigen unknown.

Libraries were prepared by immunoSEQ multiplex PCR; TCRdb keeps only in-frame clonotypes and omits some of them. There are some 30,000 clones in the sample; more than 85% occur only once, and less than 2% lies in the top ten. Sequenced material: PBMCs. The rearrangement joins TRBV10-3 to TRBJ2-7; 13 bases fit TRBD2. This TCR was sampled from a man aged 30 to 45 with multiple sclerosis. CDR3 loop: CAISTLGLAGVRSYEQYF. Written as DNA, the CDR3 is TGTGCCATCAGCACACTAGGACTAGCGGGAGTGAGGTCCTACGAGCAGTACTTC.